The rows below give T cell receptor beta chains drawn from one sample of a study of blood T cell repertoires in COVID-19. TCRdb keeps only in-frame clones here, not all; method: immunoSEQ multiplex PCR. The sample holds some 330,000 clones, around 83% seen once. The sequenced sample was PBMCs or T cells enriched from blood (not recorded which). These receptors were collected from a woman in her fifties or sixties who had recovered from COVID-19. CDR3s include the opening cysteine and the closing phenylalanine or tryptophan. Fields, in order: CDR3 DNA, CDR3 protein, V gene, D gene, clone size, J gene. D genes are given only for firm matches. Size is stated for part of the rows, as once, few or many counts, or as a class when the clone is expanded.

TGCGCCAGCAGCTTGGGGACTAGCGATACGCAGTATTTT	CASSLGTSDTQYF	TRBV5-1	TRBD2	once	TRBJ2-3
TGTGCCAGCAGCCTAATCGGGACTGACTACAATGAGCAGTTCTTC	CASSLIGTDYNEQFF	TRBV3-1/TRBV3-2	.	.	TRBJ2-1
TGTGCCAGCAGCCGGGGTGGCACAGGGCGGGCGAACACTGAAGCTTTCTTT	CASSRGGTGRANTEAFF	TRBV5-4	.	.	TRBJ1-1
TGTGCCAGCAGCGGACAGGGGGGTGTCACCGGGGAGCTGTTTTTT	CASSGQGGVTGELFF	TRBV2	TRBD1	.	TRBJ2-2
TGTGCCAGTAGTATAGTCAGGGGGAACACTGAAGCTTTCTTT	CASSIVRGNTEAFF	TRBV19	.	.	TRBJ1-1
TGTGCCAGCGACCAGGGGTCGTATGGCTACACCTTC	CASDQGSYGYTF	TRBV2	.	.	TRBJ1-2
TGTGCCAGCAGCCAAGACAGGGTTACTGGTGGCTACACCTTC	CASSQDRVTGGYTF	TRBV4-2	.	.	TRBJ1-2
TGTGCCAGCAGTCTTTCACCATGGACAGGTGATAATCAGCCCCAGCATTTT	CASSLSPWTGDNQPQHF	TRBV27	TRBD1	.	TRBJ1-5
TGTGCCAGCAGCTTGTCTGGACAGGGGGATGAAAAACTGTTTTTT	CASSLSGQGDEKLFF	TRBV5-6	TRBD1	.	TRBJ1-4
TGCGCCAGCAGCTTGCAGGGTAATGAAAAACTGTTTTTT	CASSLQGNEKLFF	TRBV5-1	.	.	TRBJ1-4
TGTGCCAGCAGTCCGACAGGGTTTATGGGCTACACCTTC	CASSPTGFMGYTF	TRBV6-5	TRBD1	few	TRBJ1-2
TGTGCCAGCAGTGCTCAGGGCTACGAGCAGTACTTC	CASSAQGYEQYF	TRBV12-3/TRBV12-4	.	.	TRBJ2-7
TGTGCCAGCAGTTTAAATCGGGGGGCGAATGGCTACACCTTC	CASSLNRGANGYTF	TRBV27	.	few	TRBJ1-2
TGTGCCAGTGGCCGGGGAAGCACTGGAAACACCATATATTTT	CASGRGSTGNTIYF	TRBV19	.	.	TRBJ1-3
TGTGCCAGCAGCCAAGTGGCCGGACAGGGAGGTTCGAACTATGGCTACACCTTC	CASSQVAGQGGSNYGYTF	TRBV7-8	TRBD1	.	TRBJ1-2
TGTGCCAGTAGTATTTATAGCGGATTAGCCAAAAACATTCAGTACTTC	CASSIYSGLAKNIQYF	TRBV19	.	.	TRBJ2-4
TGTGCCAGCAGCTCGACAGGGGGGGACACCGGGGAGCTGTTTTTT	CASSSTGGDTGELFF	TRBV11-1	TRBD1	.	TRBJ2-2